Shown below are 5 T cell receptor beta chains from a single sample sequenced in a study of cytomegalovirus exposure and HLA in healthy donors. PCR primers comprised 60 Vbeta and 13 Jbeta primers. Generated by immunoSEQ multiplex PCR, the TCRdb table keeps only in-frame clones and is missing some. This sample yields about 140,000 clones, of which approximately 85% are seen a single time; roughly 0.5% belongs to the top ten. Sequenced input: PBMCs. The receptor source for this set is a woman aged 35 to 49 in good health and CMV-seronegative.

In this sample, this clone turned up once. This chain uses TRBV5-1 with TRBJ1-2; 11 bases line up with TRBD1. Germline trimming cut 4 bases from V and 7 bases from J; bases unmatched to any gene: 6. Germline V CDR1 and CDR2: SGHRS, YFSETQ. The CDR3 contains 14 residues. CDR3 coding DNA: TGCGCCAGCAGCCCGGGACAGGGGGAATCTGGCTACACCTTC. Protein sequence: CASSPGQGESGYTF.

The V and J genes are TRBV6-1 and TRBJ2-1; TRBD2 agrees at 9 bases. The J segment lost 2 bases and the V segment lost 6 bases, leaving 2 bases of the junction unmatched. CDR1 MNHNS and CDR2 SASEGT come from the germline V gene. The CDR3 covers 14 residues. This CDR3 reads CASRRLAAYNEQFF. CDR3 coding DNA: TGTGCCAGCAGGAGACTAGCGGCCTACAATGAGCAGTTCTTC.

The CDR3 DNA is TGTGCCAGCAGTTACCGGAACACTGAAGCTTTCTTT. Its protein is CASSYRNTEAFF. J is TRBJ1-1 and V is TRBV6-5; D unresolved. V was clipped by 2 bases and J by 1 base, with 2 bases between them. Per germline, CDR1 MNHEY and CDR2 SVGAGI. The CDR3 is made up of 12 amino acids.

V usage is TRBV10-3 and J usage is TRBJ2-3; perhaps TRBD2 as D (6 bases). V gave up 2 bases and J gave up 5 bases, with 14 bases separating them. The CDR3 contains 15 residues. Germline V lookup: CDR1 ENHRY, CDR2 SYGVKD. CDR3 in DNA: TGTGCCATCAGTGAGCCAGGGAGGCTGAAAGATACGCAGTATTTT. Translating gives CAISEPGRLKDTQYF.

This chain joins TRBV28 and TRBJ2-5, with 9 bases that match TRBD1. The CDR3 runs 13 residues. CDR1 and CDR2 from the germline V gene are MDHEN and SYDVKM. With V trimmed by 4 bases and J by 11 bases, 8 bases remained unmatched. The CDR3 sequence: CASSSWTGVEQYF. The CDR3 DNA reads as TGTGCCAGCAGTTCCTGGACAGGGGTTGAGCAGTACTTC.